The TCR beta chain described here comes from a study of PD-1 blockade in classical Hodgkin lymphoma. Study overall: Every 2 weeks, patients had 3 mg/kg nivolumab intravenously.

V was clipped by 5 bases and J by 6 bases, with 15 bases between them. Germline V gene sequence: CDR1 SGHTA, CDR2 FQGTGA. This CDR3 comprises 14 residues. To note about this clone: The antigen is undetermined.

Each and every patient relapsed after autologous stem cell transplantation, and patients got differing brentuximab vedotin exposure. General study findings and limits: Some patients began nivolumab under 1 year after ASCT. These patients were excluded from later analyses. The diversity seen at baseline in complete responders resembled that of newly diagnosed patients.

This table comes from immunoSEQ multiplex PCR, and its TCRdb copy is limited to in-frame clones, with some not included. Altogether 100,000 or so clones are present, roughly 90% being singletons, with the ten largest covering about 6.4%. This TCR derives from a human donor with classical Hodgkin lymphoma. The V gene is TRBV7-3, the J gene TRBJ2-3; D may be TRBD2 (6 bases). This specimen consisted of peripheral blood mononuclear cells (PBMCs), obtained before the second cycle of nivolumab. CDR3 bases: TGTGCCAGCAGCCCAGCGGGTTTAACCGATACGCAGTATTTT. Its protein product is CASSPAGLTDTQYF.